The 10 T cell receptor beta chains presented below share a single source sample, sequenced in a study of patients and donors after allogeneic stem cell transplantation. A single record per CDR3 protein comes from TCRdb applying MiXCR to the RT-PCR reads. The table includes about 23,000 distinct CDR3 sequences, about 28% detected once. The sample was blood, either unsorted or a sorted T cell fraction (not recorded which). Receptors originate from a human donor who was either an allogeneic HSCT recipient or a stem cell or donor lymphocyte infusion donor (not recorded which). It is not recorded whose cells these are; they may come from a transplant donor.

The chain combines TRBV6-5 with TRBJ1-5; 12 bases align to TRBD1. J gave up 6 bases and V 7 bases, and 7 bases lay outside the gene matches. Germline V gene lookup returns CDR1 MNHEY and CDR2 SVGAGI. The CDR3 runs 15 residues. DNA for the CDR3: TGTGCCAGCAACCCGGGACAGGGGGCAACTCAGCCCCAGCATTTT. This encodes CASNPGQGATQPQHF.

This clonotype appeared a few times. CDR3 sequence (DNA): TGCGCCAGCAGTCCGGGGCATGAAAAACTGTTTTTT. Residues: CASSPGHEKLFF. The gene calls are TRBV5-1 and TRBJ1-4; weak D call: TRBD1 (5 bases). Germline assignment: CDR1 SGHRS and CDR2 YFSETQ. The CDR3 has 12 residues. V dropped 5 bases and J dropped 6 bases, with 8 bases sitting between them.

Many counts were recorded for this clonotype. This chain joins TRBV25-1 and TRBJ2-3; D is possibly TRBD1 or TRBD2 (6 bases each). Trimming removed 8 bases from V and 3 bases from J, with 15 bases in between. Per the germline V gene, CDR1 is MGHDK and CDR2 is SYGVNS. The CDR3 loop spans 14 amino acids. The CDR3 here is CASPGAEETDTQYF. The DNA of the CDR3 is TGTGCCAGCCCGGGGGCCGAGGAAACAGATACGCAGTATTTT.

V gene TRBV6-5 combines with J gene TRBJ1-1, with D possibly matching TRBD1 (5 bases). With 2 bases removed from V and 4 bases from J, the gap between germline ends came to 11 bases. The CDR3 totals 14 residues. Germline V gene lookup returns CDR1 MNHEY and CDR2 SVGAGI. CDR3 bases: TGTGCCAGCAGTTACGGGGGAGGTGGCACTGAAGCTTTCTTT. It translates to CASSYGGGGTEAFF.

This clonotype was recorded at least ten times. The genes are TRBV20-1 and TRBJ2-2; perhaps TRBD2 as D (6 bases). Germline V CDR1 and CDR2: DFQATT, SNEGSKA (reference sequence). The germline V and J ends were trimmed by 0 bases and 1 base, with 12 bases remaining between them. The length of the CDR3 is 16 residues. CDR3 region: CSARDRPAGNTGELFF. CDR3 coding DNA: TGCAGTGCTAGAGATCGCCCAGCGGGGAACACCGGGGAGCTGTTTTTT.

This clonotype was detected many times. The chain is built from TRBV20-1 and TRBJ1-2; 7 nucleotides line up with TRBD1. The CDR3 is made up of 12 amino acids. V gave up 5 bases and J gave up 7 bases; unmatched junction bases: 7. In germline, CDR1 is DFQATT, CDR2 SNEGSKA (reference sequence). The CDR3 coding sequence is TGCAGTGCTTCTGACAGGGTTCGTGGCTACACCTTC. This gives the protein CSASDRVRGYTF.

This clonotype was observed a few times. This rearrangement joins TRBV6-2 or TRBV6-3 to TRBJ1-1; the match to TRBD1 covers 7 bases. The ends lost 2 bases at V and 5 bases at J; junction bases unmatched: 5. Germline CDR1 MNHEY, CDR2 SVGEGT. The CDR3 contains 14 residues. CDR3 DNA sequence: TGTGCCAGCAGTTACCGGGACAGCAAAACTGAAGCTTTCTTT. It specifies CASSYRDSKTEAFF.

This clonotype is termed medium-sized. The genes are TRBV7-3 and TRBJ1-4; weak D call: TRBD1 (5 bases). The CDR3 has 14 amino acids. Germline V gene data show CDR1 as SGHTA and CDR2 as FQGTGA. Trimming cost V 2 bases and J 2 bases, with 6 bases left between them. The CDR3 DNA sequence: TGTGCCAGCAGCTTAGGGGGGACTAATGAAAAACTGTTTTTT. As protein: CASSLGGTNEKLFF.

About this clonotype itself: The junction does not match germline at one end; this may be a read error. The CDR3 reads CAGSGTSGGLSEQYF. The CDR3 coding sequence is TGCGCCGGCAGCGGGACTAGCGGGGGATTGAGCGAGCAGTACTTC. The gene calls are TRBV5-1 and TRBJ2-7; 14 bases are shared with TRBD2. CDR1 is SGHRS and CDR2 is YFSETQ in the germline V gene. The CDR3 is made up of 15 amino acids.

The chain has TRBV20-1 and TRBJ1-2, with TRBD1 as a possible D gene (5 bases). Germline assignment: CDR1 DFQATT and CDR2 SNEGSKA (reference sequence). This CDR3 has 12 residues. Trimming took off 0 bases at V and 7 bases at J, with 9 bases between the two ends. CDR3 nucleotides: TGCAGTGCTAGAGACAGGGTCAGTGGCTACACCTTC. Translated, it gives CSARDRVSGYTF.